The clone carrying this TCR beta chain showed up many times. The data are from a study of T-cell reconstitution after alpha-beta-depleted transplantation in children. As it was prepared, the TCRbeta library received unique molecular identifiers. TCRdb fed the PCR reads into MiXCR, producing one record per CDR3 protein. The sample shows approximately 300,000 distinct CDR3 sequences, 10% of them seen only once. This CDR3 is 15 amino acids long. V lost 1 base and J 8 bases, leaving 14 bases between the germline ends. Germline values: CDR1 LGHNA, CDR2 YNFKEQ. The chain combines TRBV4-2 with TRBJ1-4; no definite D call. The material was PBMCs, obtained before TCRalphabeta/CD19-depleted stem cell transplant. This receptor was identified in a boy less than two years old with acute myeloid leukemia, due to receive a stem cell transplant. CDR3 nucleotides: TGTGCCAGCAGCCAAGGACCAGCCCCGGGAGAAAAACTGTTTTTT. Translated, it gives CASSQGPAPGEKLFF.